This TCR beta chain was captured in a study of T cell responses to AZD1222 COVID-19 vaccine. Findings and limits, study-wide: In all cases, repertoires were sampled only after the peak T cell response. At baseline, just a handful of AZD1222 recipients tested seropositive. The breadth and depth of Spike-specific TCRs increased once two AZD1222 doses had been given.

The protocol was immunoSEQ multiplex PCR, while the TCRdb copy is restricted to in-frame clones and leaves out a portion. The table records 100,000 or so clones, about 87% of them present only once. The CDR3 runs to 15 residues. Per germline, CDR1 SGHTA and CDR2 FQGNSA. V gave up 1 base and J gave up 0 bases, with 7 bases separating them. For this clone: Its target is unknown.

This clonotype was sampled from an adult in good health. Sample: peripheral blood, taken on day 0 of MenACWY control vaccination. V usage is TRBV7-2 and J usage is TRBJ1-5, with unresolved D. CDR3 DNA: TGTGCCAGCAGCTTAGTTTCAGCTAGCAATCAGCCCCAGCATTTT. Translation gives CASSLVSASNQPQHF.